This TCR beta chain is drawn from a study of control samples from healthy donors and cancer patients. Germline loops: CDR1 SGHDN, CDR2 FVKESK. V shed 4 bases and J 2 bases; nucleotides not matched to a gene: 6. This CDR3 is 15 amino acids long. Profiling relied on immunoSEQ multiplex PCR, and the TCRdb table lists in-frame clones only, not all of them. The sample consists of about 190,000 clones, over 80% of them appearing once. This rearrangement joins TRBV14 to TRBJ2-5, with 8 bases identical to TRBD1. The specimen sequenced was blood. The sequence was obtained from a man in his thirties or forties in good health. The CDR3 DNA is TGTGCCAGCAGCCGACTCAGGGGGCAACAAGAGACCCAGTACTTC. This sequence encodes CASSRLRGQQETQYF. Filled out from reference TRBV14 and TRBJ2-5, the complete variable domain reads EAGVTQFPSHSVIEKGQTVTLRCDPISGHDNLYWYRRVMGKEIKFLLHFVKESKQDESGMPNNRFLAERTGGTYSTLKVQPAELEDSGVYFCASSRLRGQQETQYFGPGTRLLVL.